These 30 T cell receptor beta chains originate from one sample sequenced in a study of glioma-infiltrating T cells after dendritic cell vaccination. TCRdb's copy holds only in-frame clones and misses some; the assay was immunoSEQ multiplex PCR. This table holds approximately 36,000 clones, approximately 84% found once. The specimen was blood, collected before dendritic cell vaccination. These receptors came from a human donor with glioblastoma.

The chain joins TRBV25-1 to TRBJ2-1, with TRBD1 identical over 8 bases. The trim removed 5 bases at V and 4 bases at J, leaving 4 bases unmatched. Germline assignment: CDR1 MGHDK and CDR2 SYGVNS. This CDR3 region has 14 residues. The CDR3 region is CASSRGQGYNEQFF. CDR3 coding DNA: TGTGCCAGCAGTAGAGGACAGGGTTACAATGAGCAGTTCTTC.

The chain employs TRBV7-2 and TRBJ2-5, with D perhaps TRBD1 (6 bases). Germline CDR1 is SGHTA and CDR2 is FQGNSA. The CDR3 length is 17 residues. With 1 base removed from V and 7 bases from J, the gap between germline ends came to 22 bases. CDR3 in amino acids: CASSLGDSRDTFGTQYF. The DNA for the CDR3 is TGTGCCAGCAGCTTAGGGGATAGTAGGGACACCTTTGGGACCCAGTACTTC.

V usage is TRBV4-3 and J usage is TRBJ2-2; the D is unclear. This CDR3 is built from 14 residues. V lost 1 base to trimming and J lost 6 bases, with 9 bases between them. The germline V gene has CDR1 LGHNA and CDR2 YSLEER. CDR3 in DNA: TGCGCCAGCAGCCAAGGAGTGAAATCCGGGGAGCTGTTTTTT. This sequence encodes CASSQGVKSGELFF.

The chain has TRBV15 and TRBJ1-4, with no clear D. The V end lost 0 bases, the J end lost 13 bases, and 18 bases lay between the germline ends. From germline, CDR1 is LNHNV and CDR2 YYDKDF (reference sequence). The CDR3 is 15 residues long. This CDR3 is CATSREVVTQAGLFF. In DNA form, the CDR3 reads TGTGCCACCAGCAGAGAAGTCGTTACGCAGGCAGGACTGTTTTTT.

Notes on this clone: The junction shows a germline mismatch at one end, possibly a read error. This chain joins TRBV15 and TRBJ1-5; D not certain. This CDR3 region has 16 residues. Germline CDR1 and CDR2: LNHNV and YYDKDF (reference sequence). In DNA, the CDR3 is TGTGCCATCAGCAACGGTTTGGGCGGGGGCAATCAGCCCCAGCATTTT. Protein: CAISNGLGGGNQPQHF.

V usage is TRBV6-1 and J usage is TRBJ2-4, with D uncertain. From germline, CDR1 is MNHNS and CDR2 SASEGT. The CDR3 consists of 14 residues. With 5 bases removed from V and 0 bases from J, the gap between germline ends came to 8 bases. The CDR3 DNA is TGTGCCAGCAGTTCACATATAGCCAAAAACATTCAGTACTTC. It specifies CASSSHIAKNIQYF.

V is TRBV5-1 and J is TRBJ2-1, with TRBD2 identical over 13 bases. J was trimmed by 0 bases and V by 3 bases; bases with no gene match: 3. The CDR3 has 17 residues. Germline V gene lookup returns CDR1 SGHRS and CDR2 YFSETQ. Here the CDR3 reads CASSSRTSGSSYNEQFF. CDR3 DNA: TGCGCCAGCAGCTCCCGGACTAGCGGGAGCTCCTACAATGAGCAGTTCTTC.

The chain has TRBV6-5 and TRBJ1-1; D perhaps matches TRBD1 (5 bases). This CDR3 spans 15 amino acids. Per germline, CDR1 MNHEY and CDR2 SVGAGI. The germline V and J ends were trimmed by 2 bases and 4 bases, with 14 bases remaining between them. The CDR3 here is CASSYTLGAVTEAFF. CDR3 nucleotide sequence: TGTGCCAGCAGTTACACTCTTGGGGCCGTCACTGAAGCTTTCTTT.

The gene calls are TRBV7-3 and TRBJ2-5, with D maybe TRBD2 (7 bases). Germline values: CDR1 SGHTA, CDR2 FQGTGA. Trimming left V 0 bases short and J 4 bases short, with 12 bases between. The CDR3 loop spans 15 amino acids. The CDR3 sequence is CASSLTRGAGETQYF. As DNA, the CDR3 is TGTGCCAGCAGCTTAACCCGGGGGGCGGGAGAGACCCAGTACTTC.

The rearrangement links TRBV25-1 to TRBJ2-5, with D unclear. The germline V gene has CDR1 MGHDK and CDR2 SYGVNS. The CDR3 runs to 13 residues. The V end was cut by 1 base, the J end by 4 bases, with 7 bases between. The CDR3 DNA follows: TGTGCCAGCAGTGAATTTAGTTCAGAGACCCAGTACTTC. Its translation: CASSEFSSETQYF.

The chain has TRBV7-2 and TRBJ2-7; 8 nucleotides align to TRBD1. The trim removed 3 bases at V and 3 bases at J, leaving 1 base unmatched. There are 13 residues in the CDR3. Per the germline V gene, CDR1 is SGHTA and CDR2 is FQGNSA. The CDR3 DNA reads TGTGCCAGCAGCTTTGGACAGGGCTACGAGCAGTACTTC. Protein: CASSFGQGYEQYF.

The chain couples TRBV6-1 to TRBJ1-3; D gene uncertain. Trimming stripped 0 bases from V and 6 bases from J, with 6 bases between. Germline CDR1 is MNHNS and CDR2 is SASEGT. There are 13 residues in the CDR3. This chain's CDR3 is CASSEARQNTIYF. DNA for the CDR3: TGTGCCAGCAGTGAAGCGCGTCAAAACACCATATATTTT.

This clone showed up just a few times. CDR3 loop: CASRTSGGQETQYF. The CDR3 nucleotides read TGTGCCAGCAGGACTAGCGGGGGACAAGAGACCCAGTACTTC. The rearrangement uses TRBV2 and TRBJ2-5; 12 bases agree with TRBD2. The CDR3 consists of 14 residues. Germline V gene lookup returns CDR1 SNHLY and CDR2 FYNNEI. V gave up 6 bases and J gave up 2 bases; unmatched junction bases: 1.

This clone was picked up a small number of times. The chain has TRBV25-1 and TRBJ2-1; the D gene is possibly TRBD1 (6 bases). CDR3 size: 14 residues. V was clipped by 7 bases and J by 9 bases, with 19 bases between them. Germline V gene data show CDR1 as MGHDK and CDR2 as SYGVNS. This chain's CDR3 is CASMSNLRGTEQFF. The CDR3 DNA is TGTGCCAGCATGTCTAACCTCAGGGGCACTGAGCAGTTCTTC.

The CDR3 spells CASSLDTGPKEQYF. CDR3 nucleotides: TGTGCCAGCAGCTTAGATACGGGTCCTAAAGAGCAGTACTTC. The V gene is TRBV7-2, the J gene TRBJ2-7, with D unresolved. This CDR3 contains 14 residues. The germline V and J ends were trimmed by 1 base and 7 bases, with 14 bases remaining between them. The germline gives CDR1 SGHTA, CDR2 FQGNSA.

This rearrangement joins TRBV4-1 to TRBJ1-4; 11 bases are shared with TRBD1. Trimming removed 1 base from V and 8 bases from J; junction bases left unmatched: 3. Germline lookup yields CDR1 MGHRA and CDR2 YSYEKL. This CDR3 spans 15 amino acids. Here the CDR3 reads CASSQVGQGGEKLFF. The CDR3 region has the DNA TGCGCCAGCAGCCAAGTGGGACAGGGGGGAGAAAAACTGTTTTTT.

The V call is TRBV11-1, the J call TRBJ2-3; D ambiguous. The CDR3 spans 16 residues. CDR1 is SGHAT and CDR2 is FQDESV in the germline V gene (reference sequence). V shed 2 bases and J shed 0 bases, with 12 bases lying between them. CDR3 nucleotides: TGTGCCAGCAGCTTAAGAGTCGTGCGGAGCACAGATACGCAGTATTTT. Its translation: CASSLRVVRSTDTQYF.

The V gene is TRBV9, the J gene TRBJ1-1, with 7 bases aligning to TRBD1. In germline, CDR1 is SGDLS, CDR2 YYNGEE. V dropped 3 bases and J dropped 3; count of bases not matched to a gene: 11. The CDR3 runs 16 residues. The DNA of the CDR3 is TGTGCCAGCAGCGCTATTCCGACAGGGTTGGACACTGAAGCTTTCTTT. It yields the protein CASSAIPTGLDTEAFF.

This chain connects TRBV5-3 to TRBJ2-7; 11 bases fit TRBD1. Being an ORF, TRBV5-3 has a function that is uncertain. V was clipped by 4 bases and J by 5 bases; unmatched bases: 17. CDR3 length: 18 residues. CDR3 amino acids: CARSPGQGEAIVSHEQYF. DNA for the CDR3: TGTGCCAGAAGCCCGGGACAGGGGGAAGCTATAGTATCCCACGAGCAGTACTTC.

This clone came up a few times. J is TRBJ1-2 and V is TRBV2; D is unresolved. The CDR3 length is 16 residues. V lost 2 bases, J lost 4 bases, and 17 bases lay in between. Germline-derived CDR1 and CDR2 are SNHLY and FYNNEI. Written as DNA, the CDR3 is TGTGCCAGCAGTGAATTAGACCCATGGCGCGGCTATGGCTACACCTTC. The encoded protein is CASSELDPWRGYGYTF.

The chain carries TRBV4-1 and TRBJ2-3; 13 nucleotides agree with TRBD2. CDR1 and CDR2 from the germline V gene are MGHRA and YSYEKL. The CDR3 consists of 17 residues. V lost 4 bases and J lost 2; bases outside the gene matches: 6. DNA of the CDR3: TGCGCCAGCAGCCCCGAACTAGCGGGGGGGCCCACAGATACGCAGTATTTT. Residues: CASSPELAGGPTDTQYF.

The J gene is TRBJ2-7, the V gene TRBV4-2; the D is unclear. Germline lookup yields CDR1 LGHNA and CDR2 YNFKEQ. V was shortened by 0 bases and J by 4 bases, with 7 bases between the two germline ends. The CDR3 sequence is 13 residues long. The CDR3 here is CASSQDSEYEQYF. The CDR3 DNA sequence: TGTGCCAGCAGCCAAGATTCAGAATACGAGCAGTACTTC.

V and J are TRBV7-3 and TRBJ2-7, with TRBD1 as a possible D gene (7 bases). The CDR3 contains 15 residues. The V gene lost 4 bases and the J gene lost 5 bases, with 18 bases spanning the gap. CDR1 and CDR2 (germline): SGHTA, FQGTGA. The CDR3 protein is CASSSPLQGGHEQYF. Written as DNA, the CDR3 is TGTGCCAGCAGCTCCCCCCTGCAGGGGGGCCACGAGCAGTACTTC.

The chain recombines TRBV4-3 with TRBJ2-2; TRBD1 is a possible D gene (5 bases). V lost 1 base and J lost 0, with 9 bases in between. Germline assignment: CDR1 LGHNA and CDR2 YSLEER. The length of the CDR3 is 16 residues. The CDR3: CASSQGGHANTGELFF. CDR3 nucleotides: TGCGCCAGCAGCCAAGGAGGACACGCGAACACCGGGGAGCTGTTTTTT.

This clone was found a few times. This chain joins TRBV4-1 and TRBJ2-7, with 11 bases fitting TRBD2. Germline trimming cut 4 bases from V and 5 bases from J; bases unmatched to any gene: 10. CDR3 length: 16 amino acids. From germline, CDR1 is MGHRA and CDR2 YSYEKL. For the CDR3, the DNA is TGCGCCAGCAGCCTAACGTTAGCGGGGGGGCTTCACGAGCAGTACTTC. Translated: CASSLTLAGGLHEQYF.

V and J are TRBV30 and TRBJ2-3; 8 bases map to TRBD1. The germline V gene encodes CDR1 GTSNPN and CDR2 SVGIG (reference sequence). The ends lost 1 base at V and 7 bases at J; junction bases unmatched: 4. This CDR3 comprises 13 residues. This CDR3 reads CAWSGTGRYTQYF. The CDR3 coding sequence is TGTGCCTGGAGTGGGACAGGGCGATATACGCAGTATTTT.

This clone was found once. This rearrangement joins TRBV5-6 to TRBJ1-1; 10 nucleotides line up with TRBD1. The CDR3 length is 14 residues. V shed 2 bases, J shed 10 bases, and the junction held 8 bases outside the gene matches. The germline V gene has CDR1 SGHDT and CDR2 YYEEEE. As DNA, the CDR3 is TGTGCCAGCAGCTTACCCCGGGACAGGGGATCAGCTTTCTTT. This gives the protein CASSLPRDRGSAFF. Based on the CDR3 plus reference TRBV5-6 and TRBJ1-1, the full variable domain is DAGVTQSPTHLIKTRGQQVTLRCSPKSGHDTVSWYQQALGQGPQFIFQYYEEEERQRGNFPDRFSGHQFPNYSSELNVNALLLGDSALYLCASSLPRDRGSAFFGQGTRLTVV.

This clone was counted a single time. The V and J genes are TRBV7-9 and TRBJ2-1, with D uncertain. CDR3 length: 13 amino acids. Germline V gene data show CDR1 as SEHNR and CDR2 as FQNEAQ (reference sequence). The V and J ends lost 5 bases and 9 bases respectively, with 14 bases between them. The CDR3 nucleotides read TGTGCCAGCAGCCCGGGTCTACCCCCTGAGCAGTTCTTC. Protein: CASSPGLPPEQFF.

The V and J genes are TRBV4-2 and TRBJ2-7; TRBD2 matches at 12 bases. The CDR3 runs to 14 residues. V lost 4 bases and J lost 6; bases outside the gene matches: 4. Germline V gene data show CDR1 as LGHNA and CDR2 as YNFKEQ. CDR3 nucleotide sequence: TGTGCCAGCAGCCCACTAGCGGGGGGCCTCGAGCAGTACTTC. Amino acids: CASSPLAGGLEQYF.

V is TRBV4-1 and J is TRBJ2-7; the match to TRBD1 covers 7 bases. The CDR3 runs to 13 residues. Germline-derived CDR1 and CDR2 are MGHRA and YSYEKL. V lost 2 bases to trimming and J lost 4 bases; unmatched junction nucleotides: 2. CDR3 coding DNA: TGCGCCAGCAGCCAAACGGACAGGTACGAGCAGTACTTC. It specifies CASSQTDRYEQYF.